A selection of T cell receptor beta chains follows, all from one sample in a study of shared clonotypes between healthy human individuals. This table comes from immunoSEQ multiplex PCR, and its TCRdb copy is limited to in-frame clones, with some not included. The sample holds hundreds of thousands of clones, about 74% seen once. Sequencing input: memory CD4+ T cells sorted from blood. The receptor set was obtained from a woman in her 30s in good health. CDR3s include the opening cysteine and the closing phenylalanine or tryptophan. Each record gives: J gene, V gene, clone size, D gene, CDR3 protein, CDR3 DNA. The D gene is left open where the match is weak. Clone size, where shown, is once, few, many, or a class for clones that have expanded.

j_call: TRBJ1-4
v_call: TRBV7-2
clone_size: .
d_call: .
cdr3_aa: CASSLGSYNEKLFF
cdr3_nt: TGTGCCAGCAGCTTAGGATCCTATAATGAAAAACTGTTTTTT

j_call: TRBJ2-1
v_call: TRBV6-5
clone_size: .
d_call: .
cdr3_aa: CASSYSSADNEQFF
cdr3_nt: TGTGCCAGCAGTTATTCTAGCGCCGACAATGAGCAGTTCTTC

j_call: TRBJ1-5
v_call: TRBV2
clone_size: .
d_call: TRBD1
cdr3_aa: CASSGTGGHQPQHF
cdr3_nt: TGTGCCAGCTCGGGAACAGGGGGACATCAGCCCCAGCATTTT

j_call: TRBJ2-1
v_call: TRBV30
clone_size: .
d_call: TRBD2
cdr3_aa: CAWSPLYREGPNEQFF
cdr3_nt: TGTGCCTGGAGTCCTCTCTACCGGGAGGGCCCGAATGAGCAGTTCTTC

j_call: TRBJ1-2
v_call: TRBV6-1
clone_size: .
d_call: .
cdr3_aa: CASSENPYGYTF
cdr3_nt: TGTGCCAGCAGTGAAAACCCGTATGGCTACACCTTC

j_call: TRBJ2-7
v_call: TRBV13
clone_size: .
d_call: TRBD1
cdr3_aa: CASSLGQGVGYEQYF
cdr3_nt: TGTGCCAGCAGCTTAGGACAGGGGGTAGGTTACGAGCAGTACTTC

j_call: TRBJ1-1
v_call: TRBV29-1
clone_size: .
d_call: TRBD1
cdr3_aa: CSVAPTGLATEAFF
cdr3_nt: TGCAGCGTTGCCCCGACAGGGTTGGCCACTGAAGCTTTCTTT

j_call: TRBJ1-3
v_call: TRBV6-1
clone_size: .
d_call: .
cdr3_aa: CASSYRVEDTIYF
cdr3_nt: TGTGCCAGCTCCTACAGGGTTGAGGACACCATATATTTT

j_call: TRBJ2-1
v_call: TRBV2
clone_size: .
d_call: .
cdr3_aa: CASSAQDYNEQFF
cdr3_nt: TGTGCCAGCAGTGCCCAAGATTACAATGAGCAGTTCTTC

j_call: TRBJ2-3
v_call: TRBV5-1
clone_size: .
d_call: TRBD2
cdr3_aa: CASSLVAGVGTDTQYF
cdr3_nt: TGCGCCAGCAGCTTGGTTGCGGGAGTGGGTACAGATACGCAGTATTTT

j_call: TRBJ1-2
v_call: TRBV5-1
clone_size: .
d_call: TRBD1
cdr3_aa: CASSQGIGGGAGYTF
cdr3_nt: TGCGCCAGCAGCCAAGGAATAGGGGGCGGTGCAGGCTACACCTTC

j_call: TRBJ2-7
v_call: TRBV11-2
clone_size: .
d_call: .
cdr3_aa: CASSPGKGRYF
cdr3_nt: TGTGCCAGCAGCCCGGGCAAAGGGAGGTACTTC

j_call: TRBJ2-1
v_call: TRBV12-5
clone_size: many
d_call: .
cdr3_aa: CASGLALPRTGILAAVEQFF
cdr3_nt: TGTGCTAGTGGTTTGGCCCTTCCTAGGACAGGGATCCTAGCGGCGGTTGAGCAGTTCTTC

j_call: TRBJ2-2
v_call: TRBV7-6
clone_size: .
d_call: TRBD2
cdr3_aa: CASSLGLAGASGELFF
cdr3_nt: TGTGCCAGCAGCTTAGGACTAGCGGGAGCGAGCGGGGAGCTGTTTTTT

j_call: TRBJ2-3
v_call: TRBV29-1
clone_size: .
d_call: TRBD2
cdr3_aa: CSVGLAGMNTQYF
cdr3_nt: TGCAGCGTGGGACTAGCGGGAATGAATACGCAGTATTTT

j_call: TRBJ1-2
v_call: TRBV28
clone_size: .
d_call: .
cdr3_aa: CASSLIGGTGYTF
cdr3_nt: TGTGCCAGCAGTCTAATCGGGGGGACCGGCTACACCTTC

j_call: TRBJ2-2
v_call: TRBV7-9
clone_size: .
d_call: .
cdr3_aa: CASSLMDRDTGELFF
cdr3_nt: TGTGCCAGCAGCTTGATGGACAGAGACACCGGGGAGCTGTTTTTT

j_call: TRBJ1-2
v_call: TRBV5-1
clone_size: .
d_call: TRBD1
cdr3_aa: CASSLGTGLYGYTF
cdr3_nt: TGCGCCAGCAGCTTGGGGACAGGCCTCTATGGCTACACCTTC

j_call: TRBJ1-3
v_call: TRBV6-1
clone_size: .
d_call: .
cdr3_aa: CASSEARGNTIYF
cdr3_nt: TGTGCCAGCAGTGAAGCAAGGGGGAACACCATATATTTT

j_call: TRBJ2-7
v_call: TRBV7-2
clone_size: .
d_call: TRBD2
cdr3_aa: CASSLASGPSYEQYF
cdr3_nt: TGTGCCAGCAGCTTAGCTAGCGGGCCCTCCTACGAGCAGTACTTC

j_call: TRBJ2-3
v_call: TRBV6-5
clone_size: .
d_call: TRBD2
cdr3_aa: CASRPTSGRAGTQYF
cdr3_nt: TGTGCCAGCAGACCAACTAGCGGGAGGGCCGGGACGCAGTATTTT

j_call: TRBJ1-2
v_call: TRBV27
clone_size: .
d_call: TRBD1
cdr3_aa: CATGTLQGTYGYTF
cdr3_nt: TGTGCCACCGGGACCTTACAGGGGACCTATGGCTACACCTTC

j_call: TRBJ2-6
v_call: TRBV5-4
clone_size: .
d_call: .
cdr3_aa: CASSYRTAGANVLTF
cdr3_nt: TGTGCCAGCAGCTACCGTACAGCTGGGGCCAACGTCCTGACTTTC

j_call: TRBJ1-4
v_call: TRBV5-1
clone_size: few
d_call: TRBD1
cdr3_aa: CASSLGDRDHEKLFF
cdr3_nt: TGCGCCAGCAGCTTGGGAGACAGGGACCATGAAAAACTGTTTTTT

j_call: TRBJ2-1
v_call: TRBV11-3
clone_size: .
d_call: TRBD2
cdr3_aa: CASSASGRRGNEQFF
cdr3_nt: TGTGCCAGCAGCGCTAGCGGGAGACGGGGGAATGAGCAGTTCTTC

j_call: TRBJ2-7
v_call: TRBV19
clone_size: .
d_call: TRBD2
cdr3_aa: CASSPRAGTSGSKQYF
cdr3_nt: TGTGCCAGTAGTCCGCGGGCCGGGACTAGCGGTTCCAAGCAGTACTTC

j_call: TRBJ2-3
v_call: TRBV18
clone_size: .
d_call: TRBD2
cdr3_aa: CASSPRISGSGTDTQYF
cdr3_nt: TGTGCCAGCTCACCACGGATTAGCGGGAGCGGCACAGATACGCAGTATTTT

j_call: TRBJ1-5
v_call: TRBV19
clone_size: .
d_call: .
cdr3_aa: CASSPSLGQPQHF
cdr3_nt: TGTGCCAGTAGCCCCTCTCTGGGTCAGCCCCAGCATTTT

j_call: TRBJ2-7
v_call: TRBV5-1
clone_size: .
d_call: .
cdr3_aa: CASSLASGGEQYF
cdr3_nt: TGCGCCAGCAGCTTGGCTTCAGGAGGCGAGCAGTACTTC

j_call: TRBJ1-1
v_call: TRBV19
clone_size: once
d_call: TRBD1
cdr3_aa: CASSGTAVGTEAFF
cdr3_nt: TGTGCCAGTAGCGGGACAGCCGTGGGCACTGAAGCTTTCTTT

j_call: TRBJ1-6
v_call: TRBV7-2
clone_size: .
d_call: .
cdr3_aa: CASSPQGNPPLHF
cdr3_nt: TGTGCCAGCAGCCCCCAGGGGAATCCACCCCTCCACTTT

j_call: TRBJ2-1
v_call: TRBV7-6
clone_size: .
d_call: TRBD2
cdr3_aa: CASKRTSQYNEQFF
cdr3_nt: TGTGCCAGCAAAAGGACTAGTCAGTACAATGAGCAGTTCTTC

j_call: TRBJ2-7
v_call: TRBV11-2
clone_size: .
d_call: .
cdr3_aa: CASSLQQISYEQYF
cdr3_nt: TGTGCCAGCAGCTTACAACAGATTTCCTACGAGCAGTACTTC

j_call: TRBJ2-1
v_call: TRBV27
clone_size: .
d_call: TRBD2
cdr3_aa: CASSFSGASYNEQFF
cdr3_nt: TGTGCCAGCAGTTTTAGCGGGGCGTCCTACAATGAGCAGTTCTTC

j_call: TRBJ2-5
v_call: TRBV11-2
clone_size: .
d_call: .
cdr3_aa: CASSLDPGETQYF
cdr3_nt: TGTGCCAGCAGCTTAGATCCTGGAGAGACCCAGTACTTC

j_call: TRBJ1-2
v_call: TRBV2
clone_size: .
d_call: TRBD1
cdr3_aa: CASSEKPGQGASGYTF
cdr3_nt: TGTGCCAGCAGTGAAAAACCGGGACAGGGGGCAAGTGGCTACACCTTC

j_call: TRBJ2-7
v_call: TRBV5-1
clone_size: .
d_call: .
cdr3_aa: CASSPTWGVGGYEQYF
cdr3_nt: TGCGCCAGCAGCCCAACTTGGGGGGTTGGCGGCTACGAGCAGTACTTC

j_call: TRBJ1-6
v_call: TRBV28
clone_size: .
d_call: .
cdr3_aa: CASRYRERTGSPLHF
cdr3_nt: TGTGCCAGCAGGTACAGGGAACGAACCGGATCACCCCTCCACTTT

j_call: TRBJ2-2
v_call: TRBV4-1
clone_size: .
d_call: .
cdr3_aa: CASSQGLRSNTGELFF
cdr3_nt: TGCGCCAGCAGCCAAGGACTCCGTTCGAACACCGGGGAGCTGTTTTTT

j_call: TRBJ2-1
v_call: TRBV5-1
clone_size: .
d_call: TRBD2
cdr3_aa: CASSPSREALVNEQFF
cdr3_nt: TGCGCCAGCAGCCCTAGCCGGGAGGCCCTTGTTAATGAGCAGTTCTTC

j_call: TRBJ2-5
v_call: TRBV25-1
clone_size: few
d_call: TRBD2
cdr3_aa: CASSRRENQETQYF
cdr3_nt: TGTGCCAGCAGTCGGCGGGAGAATCAAGAGACCCAGTACTTC

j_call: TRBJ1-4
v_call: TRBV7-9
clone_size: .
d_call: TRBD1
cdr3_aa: CASSLDRANEKLFF
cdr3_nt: TGTGCCAGCAGCTTGGACAGGGCGAATGAAAAACTGTTTTTT

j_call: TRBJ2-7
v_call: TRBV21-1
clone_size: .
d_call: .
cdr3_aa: CASTLYTDNTRQYF
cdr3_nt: TGTGCCAGCACCCTGTATACTGATAATACGAGGCAGTACTTC

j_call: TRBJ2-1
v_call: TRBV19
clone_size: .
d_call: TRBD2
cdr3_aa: CASLSGRARDNEQFF
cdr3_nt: TGTGCCAGTCTCAGCGGGAGGGCCCGCGACAATGAGCAGTTCTTC

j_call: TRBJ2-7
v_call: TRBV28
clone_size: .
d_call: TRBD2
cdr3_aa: CASSSLGLAVYEQYF
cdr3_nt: TGTGCCAGCAGTAGCCTTGGACTAGCGGTCTACGAGCAGTACTTC

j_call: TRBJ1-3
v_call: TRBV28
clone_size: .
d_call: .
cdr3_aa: CASSWDSGTGNTIYF
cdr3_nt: TGTGCCAGCAGTTGGGACTCAGGGACCGGAAACACCATATATTTT

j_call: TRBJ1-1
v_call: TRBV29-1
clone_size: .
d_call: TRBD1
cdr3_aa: CSVGTGNTEAFF
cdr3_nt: TGCAGCGTGGGGACAGGTAACACTGAAGCTTTCTTT

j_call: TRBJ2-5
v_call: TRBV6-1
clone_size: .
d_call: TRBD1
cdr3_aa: CASSEQTGAQETQYF
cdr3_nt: TGTGCCAGCAGTGAGCAAACAGGGGCCCAAGAGACCCAGTACTTC

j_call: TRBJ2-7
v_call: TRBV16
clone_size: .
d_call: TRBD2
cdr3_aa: CASSSTPGTSGSYEQYF
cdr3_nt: TGTGCCAGCAGCTCAACCCCAGGGACTAGCGGCTCCTACGAGCAGTACTTC

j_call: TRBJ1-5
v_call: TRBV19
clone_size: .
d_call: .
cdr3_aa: CASSWKGRKQPQHF
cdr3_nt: TGTGCCAGTAGTTGGAAGGGGCGCAAACAGCCCCAGCATTTT

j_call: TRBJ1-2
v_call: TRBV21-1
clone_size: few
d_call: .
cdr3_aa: CASSKFGGNYGYTF
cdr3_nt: TGTGCCAGCAGCAAATTCGGGGGGAACTATGGCTACACCTTC

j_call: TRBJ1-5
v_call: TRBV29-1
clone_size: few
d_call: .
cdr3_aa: CSVGRGNNQPQHF
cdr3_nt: TGCAGCGTTGGAAGGGGCAATAATCAGCCCCAGCATTTT

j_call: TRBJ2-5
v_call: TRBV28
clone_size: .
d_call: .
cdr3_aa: CASRKPTQETQYF
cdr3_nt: TGTGCCAGCCGAAAACCAACCCAAGAGACCCAGTACTTC

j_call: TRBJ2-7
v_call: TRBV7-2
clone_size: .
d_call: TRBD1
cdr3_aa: CASSRDTGGTREQYF
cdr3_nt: TGTGCCAGCAGCCGCGACACAGGGGGTACTCGGGAGCAGTACTTC

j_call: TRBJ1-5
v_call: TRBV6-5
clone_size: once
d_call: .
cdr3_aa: CASSSLLSQPQHF
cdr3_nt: TGTGCCAGCAGTTCTTTATTATCTCAGCCCCAGCATTTT

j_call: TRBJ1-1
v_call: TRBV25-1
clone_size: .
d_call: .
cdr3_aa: CASSDRAVGDTEAFF
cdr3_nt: TGTGCCAGCAGTGACCGCGCGGTCGGGGACACTGAAGCTTTCTTT

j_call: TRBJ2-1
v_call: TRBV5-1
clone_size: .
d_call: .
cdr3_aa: CASSPVTTEDEQFF
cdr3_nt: TGCGCCAGCAGCCCCGTGACTACGGAGGATGAGCAGTTCTTC

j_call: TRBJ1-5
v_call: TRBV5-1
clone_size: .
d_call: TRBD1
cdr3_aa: CASSLTGGSNQPQHF
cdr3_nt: TGCGCCAGCAGCTTGACAGGGGGAAGTAATCAGCCCCAGCATTTT

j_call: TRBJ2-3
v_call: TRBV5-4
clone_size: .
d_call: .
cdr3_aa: CASSLAWTNTDTQYF
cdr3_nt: TGTGCCAGCAGCTTGGCTTGGACTAACACAGATACGCAGTATTTT

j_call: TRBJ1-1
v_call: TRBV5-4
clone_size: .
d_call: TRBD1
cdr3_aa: CASSTRTGANTEAFF
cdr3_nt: TGTGCCAGCAGCACAAGGACAGGAGCTAACACTGAAGCTTTCTTT